These 10 T cell receptor beta chains came from one sample sequenced in a study of cytomegalovirus exposure and HLA in healthy donors. The study ran its PCR with 60 Vbeta and 13 Jbeta primers. Profiled with immunoSEQ multiplex PCR; TCRdb holds only in-frame clones, not every one. This sample has 90,000 to 120,000 clones; approximately 70% occur once, and the top ten carry under 13%. Sequenced: PBMCs. The receptor set was obtained from a man between 35 and 55 years old in good health and CMV-seropositive.

The chain is built from TRBV18 and TRBJ2-5, with D perhaps TRBD2 (5 bases). Germline V gene data show CDR1 as KGHSH and CDR2 as LQKENI. The CDR3 is 14 amino acids. V dropped 3 bases and J dropped 5 bases, with 13 bases sitting between them. The CDR3: CASSPRASYETQYF. In DNA, the CDR3 is TGTGCCAGCTCACCTAGGGCTAGCTATGAGACCCAGTACTTC.

The chain joins TRBV30 to TRBJ1-1, with TRBD1 matching 11 bases. The CDR3 spans 17 residues. Germline CDR1 and CDR2: GTSNPN and SVGIG (reference sequence). After removal of 2 bases from V and 1 base from J, the junction contained 9 bases not matched to a gene. CDR3 sequence reads: CAWSSRTGGSSNTEAFF. The DNA for the CDR3 is TGTGCCTGGAGTTCGAGGACAGGGGGCTCCTCGAACACTGAAGCTTTCTTT.

V is TRBV7-9 and J is TRBJ1-1, with TRBD1 as a possible D gene (5 bases). The germline V and J ends were trimmed by 5 bases and 0 bases, with 13 bases remaining between them. The CDR3 is 15 residues long. From germline, CDR1 is SEHNR and CDR2 FQNEAQ (reference sequence). CDR3 region: CASSLQRQMNTEAFF. The CDR3 coding sequence is TGTGCCAGCAGCCTACAACGACAGATGAACACTGAAGCTTTCTTT. Full variable domain (outside the CDR3, taken from reference TRBV7-9 and TRBJ1-1): DTGVSQNPRHKITKRGQNVTFRCDPISEHNRLYWYRQTLGQGPEFLTYFQNEAQLEKSRLLSDRFSAERPKGSFSTLEIQRTEQGDSAMYLCASSLQRQMNTEAFFGQGTRLTVV.

This rearrangement joins TRBV19 to TRBJ1-1; unclear D gene. The CDR3 runs 14 residues. The V gene's germline CDR1 is LNHDA and CDR2 SQIVND (reference sequence). Trimming shortened V by 5 bases and J by 6 bases, and 16 bases separated the two germline ends. Written as DNA, the CDR3 is TGTGCCAGTAGTTTTCGTGATTTTGGGCCTGAAGCTTTCTTT. This codes for CASSFRDFGPEAFF. Looking up the rest from reference TRBV19 and TRBJ1-1 gives the full variable domain: DGGITQSPKYLFRKEGQNVTLSCEQNLNHDAMYWYRQDPGQGLRLIYYSQIVNDFQKGDIAEGYSVSREKKESFPLTVTSAQKNPTAFYLCASSFRDFGPEAFFGQGTRLTVV.

The table lists this clone with a few counts. The J gene is TRBJ2-3, the V gene TRBV13, with 7 bases aligning to TRBD2. V shed 5 bases and J 0 bases; nucleotides not matched to a gene: 5. Looked up from germline, CDR1 is PRHDT and CDR2 is FYEKMQ (reference sequence). CDR3 size: 15 residues. CDR3 sequence: CASSGSGQSTDTQYF. The CDR3 bases are TGTGCCAGCAGCGGTAGCGGGCAGAGCACAGATACGCAGTATTTT.

This rearrangement joins TRBV6-6 to TRBJ2-1; D is undetermined. There are 13 residues in the CDR3. Germline assignment: CDR1 MNHNY and CDR2 SVGAGI (reference sequence). V was cut by 2 bases and J by 3 bases, with 5 bases left in between. CDR3 sequence: CASSYLSYNEQFF. As DNA, the CDR3 is TGTGCCAGCAGTTACCTCAGCTACAATGAGCAGTTCTTC.

The rearrangement links TRBV11-2 to TRBJ2-1; tentatively, D is TRBD1 (6 bases). The CDR3 loop spans 15 amino acids. Germline-derived CDR1 and CDR2 are SGHAT and FQNNGV. V lost 4 bases and J 0 bases, leaving 10 bases between the germline ends. The CDR3 DNA is TGTGCCAGCAGCTCGATCAGGGGCTCCTACAATGAGCAGTTCTTC. Amino acids: CASSSIRGSYNEQFF.

This clone was found once. V usage is TRBV7-3 and J usage is TRBJ2-1; tentatively, D is TRBD2 (6 bases). Trimming removed 5 bases from V and 8 bases from J, with 22 bases in between. This CDR3 is built from 16 residues. Germline V gene data show CDR1 as SGHTA and CDR2 as FQGTGA. The CDR3 DNA follows: TGTGCCAGCAGCCGAAGGCCCAGCGGAGGGGTCGATGAGCAGTTCTTC. It is translated as CASSRRPSGGVDEQFF.

The chain recombines TRBV29-1 with TRBJ1-6, with TRBD1 as a possible D gene (6 bases). Germline values: CDR1 SQVTM, CDR2 ANQGSEA. The CDR3 is 14 amino acids. V was shortened by 5 bases and J by 6 bases, with 14 bases between the two germline ends. CDR3 in amino acids: CSVTEQGRNSPLHF. CDR3 sequence (DNA): TGCAGCGTTACCGAACAGGGACGTAATTCACCCCTCCACTTT. The variable domain in full, completed from reference TRBV29-1 and TRBJ1-6, reads SAVISQKPSRDICQRGTSLTIQCQVDSQVTMMFWYRQQPGQSLTLIATANQGSEATYESGFVIDKFPISRPNLTFSTLTVSNMSPEDSSIYLCSVTEQGRNSPLHFGNGTRLTVT.

The gene calls are TRBV5-8 and TRBJ2-1; 8 bases match TRBD2. Germline CDR1 and CDR2: SGHTS and YDEGEE. V gave up 4 bases and J gave up 7 bases; unmatched junction bases: 7. CDR3 length equals 14 residues. CDR3 protein: CASSPGLVVNEQFF. The CDR3 DNA follows: TGTGCCAGCAGCCCGGGACTAGTGGTTAATGAGCAGTTCTTC.